The clone carrying this TCR beta chain was recorded at least ten times. Trimming removed 1 base from V and 4 bases from J, with 13 bases in between. Germline V gives CDR1 KGHDR, CDR2 SFDVKD. This CDR3 spans 16 amino acids. Described time point: after trial treatment. Stated treatment: LDRT plus nivolumab, ipilimumab, low-dose cyclophosphamide and aspirin (RACIN trial). These data originate in a study of low-dose radiotherapy and immunotherapy resistance in tumors. Study summary: Ipilimumab 1 mg/kg every six weeks, together with nivolumab 240 mg every two weeks, was given intravenously to patients.

TCRs underwent roughly 19 PCR cycles of amplification with a constant-region primer and V-primer adapter. One entry per CDR3 protein results from TCRdb running MiXCR on the reads. Among roughly 48,000 distinct CDR3 sequences, around a third were seen once, and the ten largest hold under 8.5%. This clonotype was sampled from a male donor with rectosigmoid adenocarcinoma. The J gene is TRBJ2-1, the V gene TRBV24-1; the D is unclear. This sample comprised PBMCs, obtained after low-dose radiotherapy plus immunotherapy. In DNA, the CDR3 is TGTGCCACCAGTGATTTCTCCCCGGCGAATTACAATGAGCAGTTCTTC. Protein: CATSDFSPANYNEQFF.